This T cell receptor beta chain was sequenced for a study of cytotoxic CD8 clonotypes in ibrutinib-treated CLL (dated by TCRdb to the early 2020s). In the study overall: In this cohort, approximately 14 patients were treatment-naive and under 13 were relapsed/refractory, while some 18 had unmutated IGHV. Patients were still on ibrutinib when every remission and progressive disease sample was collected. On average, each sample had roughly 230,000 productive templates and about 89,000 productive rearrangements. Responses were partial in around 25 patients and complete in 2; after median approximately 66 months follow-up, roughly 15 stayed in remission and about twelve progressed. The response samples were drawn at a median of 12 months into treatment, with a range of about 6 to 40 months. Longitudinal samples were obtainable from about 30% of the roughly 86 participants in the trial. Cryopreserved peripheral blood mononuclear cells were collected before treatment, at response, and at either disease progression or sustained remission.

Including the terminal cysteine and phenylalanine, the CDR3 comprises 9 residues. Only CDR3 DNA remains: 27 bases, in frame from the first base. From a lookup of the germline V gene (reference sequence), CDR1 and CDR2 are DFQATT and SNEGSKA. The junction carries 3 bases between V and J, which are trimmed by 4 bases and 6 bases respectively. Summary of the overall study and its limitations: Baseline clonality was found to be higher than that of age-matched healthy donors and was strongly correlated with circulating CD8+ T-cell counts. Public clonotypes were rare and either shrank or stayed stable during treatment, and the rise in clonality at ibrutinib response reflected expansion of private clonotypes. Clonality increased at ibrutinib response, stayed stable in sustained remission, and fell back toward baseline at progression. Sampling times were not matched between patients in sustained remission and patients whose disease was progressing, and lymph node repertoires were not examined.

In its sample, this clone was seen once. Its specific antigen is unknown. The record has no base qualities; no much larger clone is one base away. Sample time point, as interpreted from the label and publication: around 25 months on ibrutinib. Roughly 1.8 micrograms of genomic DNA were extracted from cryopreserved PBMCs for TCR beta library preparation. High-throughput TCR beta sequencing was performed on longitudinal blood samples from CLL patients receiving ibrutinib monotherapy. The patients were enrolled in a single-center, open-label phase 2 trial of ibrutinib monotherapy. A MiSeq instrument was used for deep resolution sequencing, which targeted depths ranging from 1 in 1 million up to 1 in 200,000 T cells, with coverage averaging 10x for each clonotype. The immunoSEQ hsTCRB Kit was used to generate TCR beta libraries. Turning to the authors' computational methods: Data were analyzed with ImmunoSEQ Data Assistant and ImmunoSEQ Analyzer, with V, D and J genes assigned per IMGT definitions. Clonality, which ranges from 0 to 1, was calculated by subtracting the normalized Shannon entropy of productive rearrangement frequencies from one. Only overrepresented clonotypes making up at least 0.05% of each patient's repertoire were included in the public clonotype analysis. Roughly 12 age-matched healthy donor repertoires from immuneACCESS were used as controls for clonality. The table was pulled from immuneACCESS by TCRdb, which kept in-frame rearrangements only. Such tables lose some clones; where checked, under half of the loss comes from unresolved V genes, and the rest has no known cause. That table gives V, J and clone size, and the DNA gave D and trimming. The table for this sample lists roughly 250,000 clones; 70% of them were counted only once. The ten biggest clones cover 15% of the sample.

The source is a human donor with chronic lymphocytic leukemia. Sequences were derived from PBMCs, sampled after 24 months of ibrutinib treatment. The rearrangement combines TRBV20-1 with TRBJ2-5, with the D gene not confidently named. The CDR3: CSATKTQYF. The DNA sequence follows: TGCAGTGCTACCAAGACCCAGTACTTC.